The 25 T cell receptor beta chains below all came from one sample that was sequenced in a study of CD8+ T cells in alopecia areata. TCR sequencing used cDNA made by reverse transcription of extracted RNA. Profiling relied on immunoSEQ multiplex PCR, and the TCRdb table lists in-frame clones only, not all of them. The data show tens of thousands of clones, 29% seen once. Treatment noted: oral pan-JAK inhibitor, 5-10 mg twice daily. The sequencing here drew on CD8+ T cells sorted from blood, taken at week 4, from a patient treated with tofacitinib. Receptor source: a human donor with alopecia areata.

The J gene is TRBJ2-1, the V gene TRBV28; D is perhaps TRBD1 (5 bases). Germline-derived CDR1 and CDR2 are MDHEN and SYDVKM. This CDR3 is built from 14 residues. Trimming cost V 3 bases and J 7 bases, with 13 bases left between them. The CDR3 nucleotides read TGTGCCAGCAGTTTGATTGCCAGGGAAAATGAGCAGTTCTTC. It codes for CASSLIARENEQFF. The full variable domain, with the rest looked up from reference TRBV28 and TRBJ2-1, is DVKVTQSSRYLVKRTGEKVFLECVQDMDHENMFWYRQDPGLGLRLIYFSYDVKMKEKGDIPEGYSVSREKKERFSLILESASTNQTSMYLCASSLIARENEQFFGPGTRLTVL.

V gene TRBV10-3 combines with J gene TRBJ2-7; 11 nucleotides match TRBD1. Losses at the gene ends were 6 bases for V and 5 bases for J; bases not matched to a gene: 6. Germline V gene lookup returns CDR1 ENHRY and CDR2 SYGVKD. The CDR3 has 14 residues. CDR3 amino acids: CAIRVDRGQDEQYF. The CDR3 DNA reads TGTGCCATCAGGGTGGACAGGGGGCAGGACGAGCAGTACTTC.

A single count supports this clone. This chain uses TRBV4-1 with TRBJ2-4; perhaps TRBD2 as D (6 bases). Per germline, CDR1 MGHRA and CDR2 YSYEKL. Trimming took 1 base from V and 9 from J, leaving 13 bases between them. This CDR3 has 14 residues. CDR3 amino acids: CASSQAGTSGIQYF. The DNA of the CDR3 is TGCGCCAGCAGCCAAGCCGGGACTTCTGGCATTCAGTACTTC.

This clone was seen a handful of times. This sequence joins TRBV30 and TRBJ1-2; D is uncertain. V was shortened by 2 bases and J by 1 base, with 5 bases between the two germline ends. The germline gives CDR1 GTSNPN, CDR2 SVGIG (reference sequence). CDR3 length: 12 residues. The CDR3 bases are TGTGCCTGGAGTAGGGATAACTATGGCTACACCTTC. This codes for CAWSRDNYGYTF. The whole variable domain, filled in from reference TRBV30 and TRBJ1-2, reads SQTIHQWPATLVQPVGSPLSLECTVEGTSNPNLYWYRQAAGRGLQLLFYSVGIGQISSEVPQNLSASRPQDRQFILSSKKLLLSDSGFYLCAWSRDNYGYTFGSGTRLTVV.

This clone has just a few counts. The CDR3 DNA follows: TGTGCCAGCAGCGTAGATGGTTGGACTAGCGGGTCCCACGAGCAGTACTTC. Encoded protein: CASSVDGWTSGSHEQYF. J is TRBJ2-7 and V is TRBV9; 11 bases agree with TRBD2. The V gene's germline CDR1 is SGDLS and CDR2 YYNGEE. With 0 bases clipped from V and 5 bases from J, the junction kept 10 bases outside the gene matches. CDR3 length: 17 amino acids. The variable domain in full, completed from reference TRBV9 and TRBJ2-7, reads DSGVTQTPKHLITATGQRVTLRCSPRSGDLSVYWYQQSLDQGLQFLIQYYNGEERAKGNILERFSAQQFPDLHSELNLSSLELGDSALYFCASSVDGWTSGSHEQYFGPGTRLTVT.

This clone has just a few counts. The chain recombines TRBV9 with TRBJ2-1; D is unresolved. The length of the CDR3 is 13 residues. Per germline, CDR1 SGDLS and CDR2 YYNGEE. V lost 0 bases, J lost 6 bases, and 7 bases lay in between. CDR3 amino acids: CASSVVTANEQFF. In nucleotides, the CDR3 is TGTGCCAGCAGCGTAGTAACAGCCAATGAGCAGTTCTTC.

This clone has only a few counts. The chain is built from TRBV27 and TRBJ2-2; D possibly corresponds to TRBD2 (7 bases). V dropped 6 bases and J dropped 3 bases, with 23 bases sitting between them. The CDR3 spans 18 residues. In germline, CDR1 is MNHEY, CDR2 SMNVEV (reference sequence). The CDR3 DNA sequence: TGTGCCAGCAGCACGAGGGGGGGCGGACCTGGGGACACCGGGGAGCTGTTTTTT. It yields the protein CASSTRGGGPGDTGELFF.

The V and J genes are TRBV5-4 and TRBJ2-1, with 9 bases that match TRBD2. CDR3 length: 15 residues. Germline CDR1 reads SGHNT; CDR2 reads YYREEE (reference sequence). The ends lost 3 bases at V and 3 bases at J; junction bases unmatched: 4. Here the CDR3 reads CASSWGSGSYNEQFF. CDR3 DNA: TGTGCCAGCAGCTGGGGTAGCGGGAGCTACAATGAGCAGTTCTTC.

V usage is TRBV9 and J usage is TRBJ2-2; the D is unclear. The CDR3 contains 12 residues. Trimming pared 3 bases from V and 0 bases from J, leaving 0 bases between. The V gene's germline CDR1 is SGDLS and CDR2 YYNGEE. The CDR3 DNA is TGTGCCAGCAGCGCGAACACCGGGGAGCTGTTTTTT. Encoded protein: CASSANTGELFF.

V usage is TRBV29-1 and J usage is TRBJ2-1; D is possibly TRBD1 (6 bases). Trimming cost V 5 bases and J 8 bases, with 19 bases left between them. The CDR3 consists of 14 residues. The germline gives CDR1 SQVTM, CDR2 ANQGSEA. The CDR3 nucleotides are TGCAGCGTTACCGAATCTACAGGGCTTGATGAGCAGTTCTTC. Translating it yields CSVTESTGLDEQFF.

This chain uses TRBV30 with TRBJ2-1, with D uncertain. Trimming removed 0 bases from V and 10 bases from J, with 13 bases in between. The CDR3 sequence is 13 residues long. Per germline, CDR1 GTSNPN and CDR2 SVGIG (reference sequence). This CDR3 is CAWSVGPASEQFF. In nucleotides, the CDR3 is TGTGCCTGGAGTGTCGGACCCGCGTCGGAGCAGTTCTTC.

Only a few counts were recorded for this clone. The gene calls are TRBV4-2 and TRBJ1-4; TRBD1 is a possible D gene (6 bases). V was trimmed by 0 bases and J by 8 bases, leaving 16 bases between them. The germline V gene has CDR1 LGHNA and CDR2 YNFKEQ. This CDR3 is built from 16 residues. The CDR3 region is CASSQEVTGSPEKLFF. Written as DNA, the CDR3 is TGTGCCAGCAGCCAAGAGGTCACAGGGAGCCCCGAAAAACTGTTTTTT.

The rearrangement joins TRBV29-1 to TRBJ2-1; D remains ambiguous. The V end was cut by 8 bases, the J end by 1 base, with 15 bases between. The CDR3 extends over 14 amino acids. The V gene's germline CDR1 is SQVTM and CDR2 ANQGSEA. CDR3 DNA sequence: TGCAGCACCGACCCGGGCCGTTCCTACAATGAGCAGTTCTTC. This encodes CSTDPGRSYNEQFF.

This clone was detected a few times. This chain uses TRBV6-1 with TRBJ2-5, with D tentatively TRBD1 (6 bases). The germline CDR1 and CDR2 sequences are MNHNS and SASEGT. V was pared by 5 bases and J by 2 bases, with 15 bases between. This CDR3 spans 15 amino acids. The CDR3 DNA reads TGTGCCAGCAGTAGGACAGCCACCCGGCAAGAGACCCAGTACTTC. Its translation is CASSRTATRQETQYF.

The chain carries TRBV2 and TRBJ2-7; D is ambiguous. This CDR3 region has 13 residues. The V end was cut by 2 bases, the J end by 3 bases, with 8 bases between. The germline V gene has CDR1 SNHLY and CDR2 FYNNEI. The CDR3 sequence is CASSEFRYYEQYF. Written as DNA, the CDR3 is TGTGCCAGCAGTGAATTCCGATACTACGAGCAGTACTTC.

J is TRBJ2-1 and V is TRBV29-1; D remains ambiguous. CDR3 size: 15 residues. Germline V gene lookup returns CDR1 SQVTM and CDR2 ANQGSEA. V was cut by 0 bases and J by 7 bases, with 16 bases left in between. DNA for the CDR3: TGCAGCGTTGAAGAGATCCTCCGTGAGTCAAATGAGCAGTTCTTC. Encoded protein: CSVEEILRESNEQFF.

CDR3 DNA: TGCAGCGTTGAAGGGCCAGAGAACTATGGCTACACCTTC. This gives the protein CSVEGPENYGYTF. V is TRBV29-1 and J is TRBJ1-2; unclear D gene. Looked up from germline, CDR1 is SQVTM and CDR2 is ANQGSEA. The CDR3 consists of 13 residues. V was shortened by 1 base and J by 2 bases, with 8 bases between the two germline ends.

The chain combines TRBV29-1 with TRBJ2-7; 8 nucleotides match TRBD1. The V segment lost 4 bases and the J segment 6 bases; nucleotides outside the gene matches: 8. Germline CDR1 SQVTM, CDR2 ANQGSEA. This CDR3 has 13 amino acids. The CDR3 spells CSVGTGPSLEQYF. The CDR3 nucleotides are TGCAGCGTTGGGACAGGGCCGTCTCTCGAGCAGTACTTC.

This chain links TRBV30 with TRBJ2-7; D might be TRBD1 (6 bases). This CDR3 has 13 residues. V shed 1 base and J shed 6 bases, with 13 bases lying between them. Per germline, CDR1 GTSNPN and CDR2 SVGIG (reference sequence). CDR3 loop: CAWSGGQGFEQYF. CDR3 DNA: TGTGCCTGGAGTGGAGGTCAGGGGTTCGAGCAGTACTTC.

The CDR3 protein is CAWSVSGAPGDYGYTF. CDR3 bases: TGTGCCTGGAGCGTCAGCGGGGCGCCAGGAGACTATGGCTACACCTTC. The V gene is TRBV30, the J gene TRBJ1-2; maybe TRBD1 (5 bases). The CDR3 spans 16 residues. V was cut by 3 bases and J by 3 bases, with 20 bases left in between. Looked up from germline, CDR1 is GTSNPN and CDR2 is SVGIG (reference sequence).

The chain carries TRBV29-1 and TRBJ2-7; D is perhaps TRBD1 (5 bases). V dropped 6 bases and J dropped 1 base, with 10 bases sitting between them. Germline V lookup: CDR1 SQVTM, CDR2 ANQGSEA. The CDR3 spans 12 residues. The CDR3 sequence is CSVRVTSYEQYF. CDR3 coding DNA: TGCAGCGTCAGGGTCACGTCCTACGAGCAGTACTTC.

The sample holds a few counts of this clone. V and J are TRBV7-9 and TRBJ1-1; no clear D. The CDR3 is 14 amino acids. Per the germline V gene, CDR1 is SEHNR and CDR2 is FQNEAQ (reference sequence). Trimming pared 6 bases from V and 1 base from J, leaving 12 bases between. The DNA of the CDR3 is TGTGCCAGCAGACCGGACCGGCCGAACACTGAAGCTTTCTTT. Amino acid sequence: CASRPDRPNTEAFF.

The chain has TRBV7-6 and TRBJ2-5; the match to TRBD1 covers 7 bases. This CDR3 is 16 amino acids long. In germline, CDR1 is SGHVS, CDR2 FNYEAQ. The junction had 14 bases not matched to a gene; V was cut back by 5 bases and J by 5 bases. DNA of the CDR3: TGTGCCAGCAGCCCTCACAGGGGTTTGGCTTCGGAGACCCAGTACTTC. This codes for CASSPHRGLASETQYF.

This clone has only a few counts. The CDR3 loop is CATHGTTNTGELFF. In DNA, the CDR3 is TGTGCCACCCACGGGACCACGAACACCGGGGAGCTGTTTTTT. V is TRBV30 and J is TRBJ2-2; D may match TRBD1 or TRBD2 (5 bases each). V gave up 8 bases and J gave up 0 bases, with 13 bases separating them. The germline CDR1 and CDR2 sequences are GTSNPN and SVGIG (reference sequence). This CDR3 region has 14 residues.

The V call is TRBV9, the J call TRBJ1-1; D possibly corresponds to TRBD1 (6 bases). The V gene lost 3 bases and the J gene lost 1 base, with 13 bases spanning the gap. The CDR3 covers 15 residues. In germline, CDR1 is SGDLS, CDR2 YYNGEE. The CDR3 reads CASSAYRDENTEAFF. CDR3 nucleotide sequence: TGTGCCAGCAGCGCCTACAGGGATGAGAACACTGAAGCTTTCTTT.